This TCR beta chain emerged from a study of T cell responses to AZD1222 COVID-19 vaccine. Libraries were prepared by immunoSEQ multiplex PCR; TCRdb keeps only in-frame clonotypes and omits some of them. This table holds about 130,000 clones, around 90% found once. As for this clone: Its antigen is not known.

There are 15 residues in the CDR3. CDR1 is MNHNS and CDR2 is SASEGT in the germline V gene. Trimming removed 3 bases from V and 1 base from J, with 12 bases in between. Findings of the study overall: The repertoires were collected only after the peak T cell response.

The chain carries TRBV6-1 and TRBJ1-1; perhaps TRBD1 as D (6 bases). The specimen was peripheral blood, collected on day 0 of AZD1222 vaccination. The TCR was taken from an adult in good health. CDR3 region: CASSDWTEANTEAFF. The CDR3 DNA is TGTGCCAGCAGTGATTGGACAGAGGCGAACACTGAAGCTTTCTTT.